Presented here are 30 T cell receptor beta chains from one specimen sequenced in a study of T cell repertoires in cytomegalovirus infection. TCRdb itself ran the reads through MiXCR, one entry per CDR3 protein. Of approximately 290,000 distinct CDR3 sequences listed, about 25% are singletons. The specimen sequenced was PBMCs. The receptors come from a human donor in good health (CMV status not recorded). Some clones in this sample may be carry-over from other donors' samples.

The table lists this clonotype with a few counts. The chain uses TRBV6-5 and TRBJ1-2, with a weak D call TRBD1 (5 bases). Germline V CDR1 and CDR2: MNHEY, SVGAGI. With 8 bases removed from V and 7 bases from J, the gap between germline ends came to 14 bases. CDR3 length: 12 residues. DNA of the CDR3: TGTGCCAGCCTTTCGGGGGGTGGTGGCTACACCTTC. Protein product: CASLSGGGGYTF.

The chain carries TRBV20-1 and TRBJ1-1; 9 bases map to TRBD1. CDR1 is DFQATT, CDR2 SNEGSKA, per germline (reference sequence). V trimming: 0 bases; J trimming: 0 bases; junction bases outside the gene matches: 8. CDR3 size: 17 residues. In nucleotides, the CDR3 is TGCAGTGCTAGAGATCCCAGACAGGGGGTCATGAACACTGAAGCTTTCTTT. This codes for CSARDPRQGVMNTEAFF.

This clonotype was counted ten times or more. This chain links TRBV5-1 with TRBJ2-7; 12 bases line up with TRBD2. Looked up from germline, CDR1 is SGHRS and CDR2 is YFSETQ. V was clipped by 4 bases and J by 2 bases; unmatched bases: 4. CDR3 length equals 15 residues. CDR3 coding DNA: TGCGCCAGCAGCGAGACTAGCGGGAGTACCTACGAGCAGTACTTC. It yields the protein CASSETSGSTYEQYF.

CDR3 residues: CASSSEDWEQFF. The CDR3 DNA sequence: TGTGCCAGCAGTTCGGAAGACTGGGAGCAGTTCTTC. The rearrangement links TRBV12-3 or TRBV12-4 to TRBJ2-1, with unresolved D. The CDR3 has 12 amino acids. V lost 4 bases and J lost 10, with 11 bases in between.

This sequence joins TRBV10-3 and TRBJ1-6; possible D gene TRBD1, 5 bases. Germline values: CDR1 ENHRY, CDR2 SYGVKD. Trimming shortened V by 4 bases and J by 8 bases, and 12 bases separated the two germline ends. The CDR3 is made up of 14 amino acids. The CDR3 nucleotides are TGTGCCATCAGTGGCGGGGGGGAATATTCACCCCTCCACTTT. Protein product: CAISGGGEYSPLHF.

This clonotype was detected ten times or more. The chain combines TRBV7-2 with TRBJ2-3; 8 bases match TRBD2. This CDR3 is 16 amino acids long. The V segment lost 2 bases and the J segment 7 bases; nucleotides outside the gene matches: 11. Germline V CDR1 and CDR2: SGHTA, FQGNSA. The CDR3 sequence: CASSLKGLGSSNTQYF. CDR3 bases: TGTGCCAGCAGCTTAAAGGGACTAGGGAGTTCAAATACGCAGTATTTT.

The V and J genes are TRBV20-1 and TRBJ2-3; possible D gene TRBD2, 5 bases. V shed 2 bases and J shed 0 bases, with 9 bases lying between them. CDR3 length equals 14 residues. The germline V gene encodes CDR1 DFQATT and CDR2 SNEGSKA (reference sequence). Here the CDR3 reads CSARQRTSTDTQYF. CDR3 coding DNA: TGCAGTGCTAGACAGCGGACTAGCACAGATACGCAGTATTTT.

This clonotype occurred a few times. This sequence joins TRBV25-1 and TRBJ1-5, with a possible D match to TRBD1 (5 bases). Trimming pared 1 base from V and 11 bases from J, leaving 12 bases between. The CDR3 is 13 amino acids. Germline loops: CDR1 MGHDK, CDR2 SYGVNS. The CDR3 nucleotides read TGTGCCAGCAGTGAATCAGGGTACCCAGCCCAGCATTTT. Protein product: CASSESGYPAQHF.

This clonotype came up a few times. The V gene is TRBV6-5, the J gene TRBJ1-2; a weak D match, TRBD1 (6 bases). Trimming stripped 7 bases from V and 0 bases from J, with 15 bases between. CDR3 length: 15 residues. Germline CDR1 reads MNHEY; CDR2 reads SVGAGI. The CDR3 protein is CASIPSGVANYGYTF. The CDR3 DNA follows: TGTGCCAGCATCCCCTCAGGGGTAGCTAACTATGGCTACACCTTC.

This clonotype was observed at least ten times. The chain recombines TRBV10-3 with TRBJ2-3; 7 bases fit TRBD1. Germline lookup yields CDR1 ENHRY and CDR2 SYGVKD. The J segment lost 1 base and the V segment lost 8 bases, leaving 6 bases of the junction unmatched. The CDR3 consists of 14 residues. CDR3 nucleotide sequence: TGTGCCATCCAGACCGACAGGGGCACAGATACGCAGTATTTT. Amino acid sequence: CAIQTDRGTDTQYF.

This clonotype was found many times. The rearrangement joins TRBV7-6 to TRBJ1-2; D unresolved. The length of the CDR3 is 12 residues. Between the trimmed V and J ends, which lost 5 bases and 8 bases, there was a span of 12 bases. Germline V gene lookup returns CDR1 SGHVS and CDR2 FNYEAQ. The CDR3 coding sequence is TGTGCCAGCAGCCCCGCCTCCGCCGGCTACACCTTC. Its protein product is CASSPASAGYTF.

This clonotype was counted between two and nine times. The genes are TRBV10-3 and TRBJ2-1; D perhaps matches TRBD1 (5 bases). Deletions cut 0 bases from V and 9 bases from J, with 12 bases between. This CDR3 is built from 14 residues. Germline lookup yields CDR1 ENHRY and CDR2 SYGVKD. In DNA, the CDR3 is TGTGCCATCAGTGAGTCGAGAAGTAGGGGTGAGCAGTTCTTC. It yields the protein CAISESRSRGEQFF.

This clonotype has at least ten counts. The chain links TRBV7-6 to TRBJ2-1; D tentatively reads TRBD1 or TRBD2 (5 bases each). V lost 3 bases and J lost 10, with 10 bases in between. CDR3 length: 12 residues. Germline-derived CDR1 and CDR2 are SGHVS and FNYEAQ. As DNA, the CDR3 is TGTGCCAGCAGCTTTGGGGGTGGGGAGCAGTTCTTC. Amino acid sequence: CASSFGGGEQFF.

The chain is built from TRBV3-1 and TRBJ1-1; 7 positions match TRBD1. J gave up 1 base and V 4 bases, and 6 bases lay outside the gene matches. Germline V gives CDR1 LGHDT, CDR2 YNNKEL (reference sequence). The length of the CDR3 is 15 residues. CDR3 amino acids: CASSPLWTGNTEAFF. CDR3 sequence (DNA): TGTGCCAGCAGCCCCCTTTGGACAGGGAACACTGAAGCTTTCTTT.

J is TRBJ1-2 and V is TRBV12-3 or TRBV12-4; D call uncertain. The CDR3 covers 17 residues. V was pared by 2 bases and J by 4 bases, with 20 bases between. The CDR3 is CASSLFLQERFRYGYTF. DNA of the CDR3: TGTGCCAGCAGTTTATTCCTGCAGGAGAGGTTTCGCTATGGCTACACCTTC.

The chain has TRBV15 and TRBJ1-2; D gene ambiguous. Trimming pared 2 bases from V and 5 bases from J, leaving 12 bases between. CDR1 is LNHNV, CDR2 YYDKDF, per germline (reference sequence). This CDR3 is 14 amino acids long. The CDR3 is CATSRSVNGYGYTF. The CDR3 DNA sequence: TGTGCCACCAGCAGAAGCGTAAACGGGTATGGCTACACCTTC.

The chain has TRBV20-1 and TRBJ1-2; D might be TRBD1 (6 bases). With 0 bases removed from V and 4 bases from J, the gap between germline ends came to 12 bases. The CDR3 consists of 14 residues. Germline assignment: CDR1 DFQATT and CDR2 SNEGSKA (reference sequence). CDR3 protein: CSARDTGNTYGYTF. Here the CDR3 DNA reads TGCAGTGCTAGAGACACAGGGAATACCTATGGCTACACCTTC.

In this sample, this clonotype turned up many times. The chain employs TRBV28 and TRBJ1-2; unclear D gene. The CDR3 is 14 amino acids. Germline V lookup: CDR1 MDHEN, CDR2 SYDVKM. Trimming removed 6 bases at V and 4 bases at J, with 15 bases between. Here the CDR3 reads CASSSQATTYGYTF. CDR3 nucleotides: TGTGCCAGCAGCTCCCAGGCCACCACCTATGGCTACACCTTC.

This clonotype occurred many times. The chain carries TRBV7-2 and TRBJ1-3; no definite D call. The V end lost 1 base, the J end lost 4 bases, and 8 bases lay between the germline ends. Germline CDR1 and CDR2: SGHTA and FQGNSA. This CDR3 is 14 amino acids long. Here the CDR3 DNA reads TGTGCCAGCAGCTTAGGGCACGCCGGAAACACCATATATTTT. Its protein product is CASSLGHAGNTIYF.

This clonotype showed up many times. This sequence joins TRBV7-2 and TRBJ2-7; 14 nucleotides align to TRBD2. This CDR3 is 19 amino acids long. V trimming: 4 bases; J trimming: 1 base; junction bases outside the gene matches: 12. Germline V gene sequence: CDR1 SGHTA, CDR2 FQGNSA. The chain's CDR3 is CASSSPAGLAGVKSYEQYF. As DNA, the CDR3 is TGTGCCAGCAGCTCCCCCGCGGGACTAGCGGGAGTAAAATCCTACGAGCAGTACTTC.

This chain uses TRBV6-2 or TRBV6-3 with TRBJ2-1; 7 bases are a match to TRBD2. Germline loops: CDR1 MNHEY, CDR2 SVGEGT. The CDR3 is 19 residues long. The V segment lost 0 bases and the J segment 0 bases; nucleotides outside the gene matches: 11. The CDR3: CASSYSEGGKISSYNEQFF. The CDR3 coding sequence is TGTGCCAGCAGTTACTCGGAGGGAGGGAAAATTAGCTCCTACAATGAGCAGTTCTTC.

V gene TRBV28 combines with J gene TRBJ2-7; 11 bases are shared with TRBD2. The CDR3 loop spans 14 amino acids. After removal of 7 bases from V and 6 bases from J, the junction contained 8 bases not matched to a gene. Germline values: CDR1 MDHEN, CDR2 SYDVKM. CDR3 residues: CASISTSGGLEQYF. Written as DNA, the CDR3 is TGTGCCAGCATTTCCACTAGCGGGGGCCTCGAGCAGTACTTC.

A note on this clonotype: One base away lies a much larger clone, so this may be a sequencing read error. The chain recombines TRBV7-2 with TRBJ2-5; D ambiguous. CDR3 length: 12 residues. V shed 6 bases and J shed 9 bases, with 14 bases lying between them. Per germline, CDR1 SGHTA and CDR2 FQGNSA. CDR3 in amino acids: CASSRALKAQYF. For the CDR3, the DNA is TGTGCCAGCAGTAGGGCCCTAAAGGCCCAGTACTTC.

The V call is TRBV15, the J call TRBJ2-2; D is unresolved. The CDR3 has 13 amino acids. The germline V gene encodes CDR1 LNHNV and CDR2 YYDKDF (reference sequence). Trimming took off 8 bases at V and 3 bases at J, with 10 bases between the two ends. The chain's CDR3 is CATGKPHTGELFF. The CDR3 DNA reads TGTGCCACCGGGAAGCCACACACCGGGGAGCTGTTTTTT.

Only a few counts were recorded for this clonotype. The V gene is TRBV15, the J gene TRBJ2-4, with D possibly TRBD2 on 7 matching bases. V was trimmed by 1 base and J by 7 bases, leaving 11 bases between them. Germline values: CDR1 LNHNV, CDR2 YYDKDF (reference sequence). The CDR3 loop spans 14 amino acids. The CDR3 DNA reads TGTGCCACCAGCAGAGTCCGGGGGGCCAACATTCAGTACTTC. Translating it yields CATSRVRGANIQYF.

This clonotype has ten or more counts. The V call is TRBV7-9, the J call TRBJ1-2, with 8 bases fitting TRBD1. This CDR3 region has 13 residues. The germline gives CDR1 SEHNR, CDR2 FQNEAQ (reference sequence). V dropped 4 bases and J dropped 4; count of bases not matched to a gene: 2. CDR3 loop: CASSSDRGYGYTF. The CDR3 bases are TGTGCCAGCAGCTCCGACAGGGGCTATGGCTACACCTTC.

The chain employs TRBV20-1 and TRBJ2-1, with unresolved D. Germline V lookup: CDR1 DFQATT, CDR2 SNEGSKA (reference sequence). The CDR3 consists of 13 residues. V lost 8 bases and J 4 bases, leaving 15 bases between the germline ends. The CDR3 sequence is CSPLAAQYNEQFF. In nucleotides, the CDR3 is TGCAGTCCCCTGGCGGCTCAATACAATGAGCAGTTCTTC.

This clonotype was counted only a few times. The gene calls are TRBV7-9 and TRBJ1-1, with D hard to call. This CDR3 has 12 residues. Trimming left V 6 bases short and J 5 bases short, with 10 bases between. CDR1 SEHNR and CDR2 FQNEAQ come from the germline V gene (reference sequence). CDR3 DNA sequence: TGTGCCAGCAGACCCCTAGGGACTGAAGCTTTCTTT. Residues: CASRPLGTEAFF.

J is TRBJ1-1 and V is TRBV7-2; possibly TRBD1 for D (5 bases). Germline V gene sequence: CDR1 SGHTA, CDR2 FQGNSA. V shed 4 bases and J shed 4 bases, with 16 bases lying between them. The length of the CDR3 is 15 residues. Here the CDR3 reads CASSSLVWGGTEAFF. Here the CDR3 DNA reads TGTGCCAGCAGCTCCCTCGTTTGGGGGGGCACTGAAGCTTTCTTT. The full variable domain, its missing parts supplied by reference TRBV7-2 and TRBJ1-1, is GAGVSQSPSNKVTEKGKDVELRCDPISGHTALYWYRQSLGQGLEFLIYFQGNSAPDKSGLPSDRFSAERTGGSVSTLTIQRTQQEDSAVYLCASSSLVWGGTEAFFGQGTRLTVV.

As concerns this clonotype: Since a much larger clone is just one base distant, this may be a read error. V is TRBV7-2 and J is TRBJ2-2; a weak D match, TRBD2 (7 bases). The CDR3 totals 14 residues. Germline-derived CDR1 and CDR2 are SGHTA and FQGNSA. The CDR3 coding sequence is TGTGCCACCAGCCGGGGGGCCGGAACCGGGGAGCTGTTTTTT. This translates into CATSRGAGTGELFF.